The entry below describes one TCR beta chain. Assay: immunoSEQ multiplex PCR; the TCRdb copy retains only in-frame clones and omits some. In the table there are about 91,000 clones, 80% to 85% of which are singletons. This CDR3 contains 12 residues. The germline V and J ends were trimmed by 8 bases and 7 bases, with 17 bases remaining between them. Germline CDR1 GTSNPN, CDR2 SVGIG (reference sequence). The data belong to a study of OX40 agonist ivuxolimab in advanced cancers. Study-wide context: The group had a mean age of about 60 years, ranged from about 20 to 90, and was 82.7% male. A history of anti-PD-1, anti-PD-L1 or anti-CTLA-4 therapy was acceptable, and over 35% had some. Three patients responded partially, comprising one with hepatocellular carcinoma and two with cutaneous melanoma.

Patients were excluded for autoimmune disease history or systemic immunosuppression. Sequencing was performed on CD4+ or CD8+ T cells sorted from blood, taken in a trial of the OX40 agonist ivuxolimab. This rearrangement joins TRBV30 to TRBJ2-5; TRBD1 or TRBD2 may be the D gene (6 bases each). The TCR originated in an adult with an advanced solid tumor such as melanoma, head and neck, liver or kidney cancer. In nucleotides, the CDR3 is TGTGCCGAAGGGGGGCCCCCAGGGACCCAGTACTTC. The encoded protein is CAEGGPPGTQYF. Supplemented by reference TRBV30 and TRBJ2-5, the full variable domain reads SQTIHQWPATLVQPVGSPLSLECTVEGTSNPNLYWYRQAAGRGLQLLFYSVGIGQISSEVPQNLSASRPQDRQFILSSKKLLLSDSGFYLCAEGGPPGTQYFGPGTRLLVL.